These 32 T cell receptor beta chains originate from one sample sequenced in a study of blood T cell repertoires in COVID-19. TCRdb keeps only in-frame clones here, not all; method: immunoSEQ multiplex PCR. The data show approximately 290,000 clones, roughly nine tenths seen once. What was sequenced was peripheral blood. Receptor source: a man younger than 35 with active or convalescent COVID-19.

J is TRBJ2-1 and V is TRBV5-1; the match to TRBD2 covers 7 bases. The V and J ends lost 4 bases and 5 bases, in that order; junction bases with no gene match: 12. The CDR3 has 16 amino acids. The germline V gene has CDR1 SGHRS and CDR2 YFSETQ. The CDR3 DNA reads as TGCGCCAGCAGCCCCAGGAGCGGGACGTCGAACAATGAGCAGTTCTTC. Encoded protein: CASSPRSGTSNNEQFF.

The CDR3 coding sequence is TGTGCCAGCAGCTCGACTAGCGGGAGGAGCTCCTACGAGCAGTACTTC. Amino acids: CASSSTSGRSSYEQYF. The chain uses TRBV7-9 and TRBJ2-7; 13 bases are shared with TRBD2. Germline trimming cut 4 bases from V and 0 bases from J; bases unmatched to any gene: 3. Germline V gene data show CDR1 as SEHNR and CDR2 as FQNEAQ (reference sequence). The CDR3 totals 16 residues.

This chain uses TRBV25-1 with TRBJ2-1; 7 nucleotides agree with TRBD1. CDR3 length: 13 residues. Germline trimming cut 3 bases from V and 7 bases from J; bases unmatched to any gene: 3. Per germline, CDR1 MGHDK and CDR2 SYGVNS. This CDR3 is CASSDYRGNEQFF. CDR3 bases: TGTGCCAGCAGTGACTACAGGGGTAATGAGCAGTTCTTC.

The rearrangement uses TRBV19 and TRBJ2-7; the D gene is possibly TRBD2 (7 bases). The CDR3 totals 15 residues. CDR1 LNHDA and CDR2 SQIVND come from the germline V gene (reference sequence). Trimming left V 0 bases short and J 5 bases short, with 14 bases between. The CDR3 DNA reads TGTGCCAGTAGTATAGATCTTGGGGGGGCCGACGAGCAGTACTTC. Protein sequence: CASSIDLGGADEQYF.

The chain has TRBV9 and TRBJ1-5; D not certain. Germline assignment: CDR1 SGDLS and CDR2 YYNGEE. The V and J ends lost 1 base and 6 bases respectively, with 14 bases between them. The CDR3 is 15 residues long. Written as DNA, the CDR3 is TGTGCCAGCAGCGTATCCTCTGGAAGAGGTCAGCCCCAGCATTTT. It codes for CASSVSSGRGQPQHF.

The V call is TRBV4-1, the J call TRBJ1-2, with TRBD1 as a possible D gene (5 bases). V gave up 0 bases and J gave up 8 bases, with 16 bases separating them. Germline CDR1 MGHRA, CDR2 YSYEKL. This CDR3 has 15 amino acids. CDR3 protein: CASSQDWGRHRGYTF. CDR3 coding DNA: TGCGCCAGCAGCCAAGATTGGGGGAGGCATAGGGGCTACACCTTC.

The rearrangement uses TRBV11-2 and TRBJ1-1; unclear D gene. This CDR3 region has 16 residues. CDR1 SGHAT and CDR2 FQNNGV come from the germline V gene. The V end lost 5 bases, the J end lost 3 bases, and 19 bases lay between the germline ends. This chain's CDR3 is CASSAADLRVDTEAFF. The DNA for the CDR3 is TGTGCCAGCAGCGCTGCCGACCTGAGGGTCGACACTGAAGCTTTCTTT.

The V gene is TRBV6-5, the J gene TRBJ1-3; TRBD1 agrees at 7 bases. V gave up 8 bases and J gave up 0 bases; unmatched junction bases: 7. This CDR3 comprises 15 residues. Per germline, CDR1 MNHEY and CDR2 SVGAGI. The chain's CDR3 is CASGTARSSGNTIYF. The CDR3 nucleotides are TGTGCCAGCGGGACAGCCCGGAGCTCTGGAAACACCATATATTTT.

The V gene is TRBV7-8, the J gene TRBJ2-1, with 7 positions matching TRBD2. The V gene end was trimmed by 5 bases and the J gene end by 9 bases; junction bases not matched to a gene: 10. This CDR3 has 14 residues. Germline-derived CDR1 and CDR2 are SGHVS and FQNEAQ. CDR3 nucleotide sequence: TGTGCCAGCAGCCAAACGGGACTAAGAAGTGAGCAGTTCTTC. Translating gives CASSQTGLRSEQFF.

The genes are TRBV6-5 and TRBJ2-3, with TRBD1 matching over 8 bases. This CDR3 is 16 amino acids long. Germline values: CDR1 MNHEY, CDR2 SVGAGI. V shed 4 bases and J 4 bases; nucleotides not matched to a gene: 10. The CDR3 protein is CASSSYDRGQPDTQYF. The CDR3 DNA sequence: TGTGCCAGCAGTTCGTATGACAGGGGACAGCCAGATACGCAGTATTTT.

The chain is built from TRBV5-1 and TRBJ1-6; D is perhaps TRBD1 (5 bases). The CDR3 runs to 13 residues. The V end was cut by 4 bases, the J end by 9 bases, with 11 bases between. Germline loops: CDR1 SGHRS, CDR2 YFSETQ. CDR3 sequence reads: CASSSRDSSPLHF. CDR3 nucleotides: TGCGCCAGCAGCAGCAGGGATAGTTCACCCCTCCACTTT.

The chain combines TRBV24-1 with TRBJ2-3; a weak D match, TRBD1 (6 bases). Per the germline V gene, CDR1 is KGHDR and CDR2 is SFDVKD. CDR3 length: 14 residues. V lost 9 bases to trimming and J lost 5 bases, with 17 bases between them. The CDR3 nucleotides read TGTGCCACCCAGACAGCCTCCAGGGGAGATACGCAGTATTTT. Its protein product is CATQTASRGDTQYF.

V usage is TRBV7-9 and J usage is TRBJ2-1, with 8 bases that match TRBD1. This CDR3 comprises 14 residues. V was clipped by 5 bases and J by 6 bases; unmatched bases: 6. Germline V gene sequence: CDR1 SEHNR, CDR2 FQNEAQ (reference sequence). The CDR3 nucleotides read TGTGCCAGCAGCCCGACAGGGGAATCCAATGAGCAGTTCTTC. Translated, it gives CASSPTGESNEQFF.

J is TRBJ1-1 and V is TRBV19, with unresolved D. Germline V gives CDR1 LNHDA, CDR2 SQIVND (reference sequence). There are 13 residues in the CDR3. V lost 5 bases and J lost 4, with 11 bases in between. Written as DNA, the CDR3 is TGTGCCAGTAGTCTTCCGGTGCGCACTGAAGCTTTCTTT. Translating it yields CASSLPVRTEAFF.

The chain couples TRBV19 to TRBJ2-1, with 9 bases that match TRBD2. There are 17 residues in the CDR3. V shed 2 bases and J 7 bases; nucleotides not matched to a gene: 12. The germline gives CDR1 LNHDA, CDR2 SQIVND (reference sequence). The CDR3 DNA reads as TGTGCCAGTAGTATACTTGGCGGGAGGGCCTCTGGTAATGAGCAGTTCTTC. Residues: CASSILGGRASGNEQFF.

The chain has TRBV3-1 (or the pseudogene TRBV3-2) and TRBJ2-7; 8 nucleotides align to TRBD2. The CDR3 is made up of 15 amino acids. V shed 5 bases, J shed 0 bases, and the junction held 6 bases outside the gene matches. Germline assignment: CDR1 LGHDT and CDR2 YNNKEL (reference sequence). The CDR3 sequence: CASSTIAGSSYEQYF. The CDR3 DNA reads TGTGCCAGCAGCACTATAGCGGGGTCCTCCTACGAGCAGTACTTC.

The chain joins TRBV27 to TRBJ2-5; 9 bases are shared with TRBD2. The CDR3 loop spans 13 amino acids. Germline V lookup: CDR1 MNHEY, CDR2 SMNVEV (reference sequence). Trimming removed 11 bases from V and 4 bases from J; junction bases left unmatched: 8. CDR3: CAAGRGGRETQYF. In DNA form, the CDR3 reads TGTGCCGCGGGGCGGGGGGGACGAGAGACCCAGTACTTC.

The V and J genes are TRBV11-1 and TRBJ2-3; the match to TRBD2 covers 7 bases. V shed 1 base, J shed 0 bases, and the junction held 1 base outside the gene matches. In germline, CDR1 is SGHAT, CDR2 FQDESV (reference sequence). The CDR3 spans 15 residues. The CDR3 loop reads CASSLEGGSTDTQYF. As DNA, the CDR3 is TGTGCCAGCAGCTTAGAGGGAGGGAGCACAGATACGCAGTATTTT.

Written as DNA, the CDR3 is TGTGCCAGCAGTTTCGCGGGGAACTACAATGAGCAGTTCTTC. As protein: CASSFAGNYNEQFF. The rearrangement uses TRBV27 and TRBJ2-1; TRBD2 might be the D (6 bases). Germline assignment: CDR1 MNHEY and CDR2 SMNVEV (reference sequence). This CDR3 is 14 amino acids long. Between the trimmed V and J ends, which lost 3 bases and 3 bases, there was a span of 9 bases.

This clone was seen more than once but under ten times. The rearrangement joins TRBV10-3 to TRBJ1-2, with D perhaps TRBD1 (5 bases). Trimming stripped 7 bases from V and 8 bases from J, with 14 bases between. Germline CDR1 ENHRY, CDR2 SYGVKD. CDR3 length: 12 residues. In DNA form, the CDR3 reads TGTGCCATCAACCAGGGAATCTACGGCTACACCTTC. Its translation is CAINQGIYGYTF.

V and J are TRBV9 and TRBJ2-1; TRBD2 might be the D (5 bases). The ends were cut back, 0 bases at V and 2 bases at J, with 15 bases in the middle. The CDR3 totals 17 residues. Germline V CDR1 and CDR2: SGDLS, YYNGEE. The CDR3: CASSVGVATPPYNEQFF. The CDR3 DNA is TGTGCCAGCAGCGTAGGCGTAGCGACCCCACCCTACAATGAGCAGTTCTTC.

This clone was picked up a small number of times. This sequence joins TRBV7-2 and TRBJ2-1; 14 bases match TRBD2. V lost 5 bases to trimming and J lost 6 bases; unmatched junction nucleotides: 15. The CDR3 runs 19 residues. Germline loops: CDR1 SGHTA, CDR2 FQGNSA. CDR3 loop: CASSVRLAGGRSLSNEQFF. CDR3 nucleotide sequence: TGTGCCAGCAGCGTAAGACTAGCGGGGGGGCGATCCCTCTCCAATGAGCAGTTCTTC.

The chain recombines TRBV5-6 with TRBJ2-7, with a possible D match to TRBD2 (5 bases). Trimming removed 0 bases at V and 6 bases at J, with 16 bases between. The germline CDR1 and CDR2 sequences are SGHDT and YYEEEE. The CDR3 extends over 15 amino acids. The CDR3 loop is CASSLGTGTGREQYF. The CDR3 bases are TGTGCCAGCAGCTTGGGGACGGGAACGGGTCGCGAGCAGTACTTC.

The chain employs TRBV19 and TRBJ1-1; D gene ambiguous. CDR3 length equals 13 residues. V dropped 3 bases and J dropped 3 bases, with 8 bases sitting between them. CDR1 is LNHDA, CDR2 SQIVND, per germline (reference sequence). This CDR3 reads CASSIPRYTEAFF. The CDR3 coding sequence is TGTGCCAGTAGTATCCCCAGATACACTGAAGCTTTCTTT.

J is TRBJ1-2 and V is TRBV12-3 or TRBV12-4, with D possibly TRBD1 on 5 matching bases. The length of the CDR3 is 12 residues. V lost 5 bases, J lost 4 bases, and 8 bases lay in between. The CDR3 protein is CASSPGIYGYTF. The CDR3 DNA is TGTGCCAGCAGTCCAGGGATCTATGGCTACACCTTC.

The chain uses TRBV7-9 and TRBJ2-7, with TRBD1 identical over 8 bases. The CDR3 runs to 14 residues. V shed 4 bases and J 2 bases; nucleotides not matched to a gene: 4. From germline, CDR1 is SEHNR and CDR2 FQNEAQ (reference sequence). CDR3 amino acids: CASSSGQGPYEQYF. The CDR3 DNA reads TGTGCCAGCAGCTCTGGACAGGGCCCCTACGAGCAGTACTTC.

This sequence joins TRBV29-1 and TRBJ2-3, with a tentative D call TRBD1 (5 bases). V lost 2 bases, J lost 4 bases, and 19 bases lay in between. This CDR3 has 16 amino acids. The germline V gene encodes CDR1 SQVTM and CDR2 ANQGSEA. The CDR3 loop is CSVELGARVVPDTQYF. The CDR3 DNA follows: TGCAGCGTTGAATTAGGGGCCAGGGTCGTTCCAGATACGCAGTATTTT.

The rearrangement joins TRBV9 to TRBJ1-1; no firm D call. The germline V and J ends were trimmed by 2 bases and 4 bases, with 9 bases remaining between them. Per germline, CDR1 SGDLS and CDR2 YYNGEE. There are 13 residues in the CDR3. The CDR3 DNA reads TGTGCCAGCAGCGTGGGAGGGATCACTGAAGCTTTCTTT. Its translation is CASSVGGITEAFF.

CDR3 sequence reads: CASSALAGDTYEQYF. The CDR3 DNA sequence: TGTGCCAGCTCCGCTCTAGCGGGGGATACCTACGAGCAGTACTTC. V is TRBV18 and J is TRBJ2-7; TRBD2 agrees at 10 bases. The length of the CDR3 is 15 residues. Trimming took 6 bases from V and 2 from J; bases not matched to a gene: 7. The V gene's germline CDR1 is KGHSH and CDR2 LQKENI.

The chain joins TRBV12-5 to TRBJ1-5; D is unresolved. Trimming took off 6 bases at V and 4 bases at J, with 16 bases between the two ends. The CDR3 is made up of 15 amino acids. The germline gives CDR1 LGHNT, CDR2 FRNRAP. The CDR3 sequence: CASGPAGYINQPQHF. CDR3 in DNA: TGTGCTAGTGGACCCGCGGGGTATATTAATCAGCCCCAGCATTTT.

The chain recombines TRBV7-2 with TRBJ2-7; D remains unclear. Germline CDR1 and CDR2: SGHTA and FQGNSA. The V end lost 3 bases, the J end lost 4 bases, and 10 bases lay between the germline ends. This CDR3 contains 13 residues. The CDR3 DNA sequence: TGTGCCAGCAGCTTTCCGACAAATTACGAGCAGTACTTC. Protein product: CASSFPTNYEQYF.

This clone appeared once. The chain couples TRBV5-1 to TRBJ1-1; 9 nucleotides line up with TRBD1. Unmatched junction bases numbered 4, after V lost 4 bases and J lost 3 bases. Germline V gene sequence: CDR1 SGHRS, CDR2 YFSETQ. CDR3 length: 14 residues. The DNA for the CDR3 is TGCGCCAGCAGCCCACAGGGGGCGTACACTGAAGCTTTCTTT. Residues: CASSPQGAYTEAFF. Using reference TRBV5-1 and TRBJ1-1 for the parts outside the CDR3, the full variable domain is KAGVTQTPRYLIKTRGQQVTLSCSPISGHRSVSWYQQTPGQGLQFLFEYFSETQRNKGNFPGRFSGRQFSNSRSEMNVSTLELGDSALYLCASSPQGAYTEAFFGQGTRLTVV.